One sample yielded the 5 T cell receptor beta chains listed below, sequenced in a study of CD8+CD57+ T cells in acquired aplastic anemia. Genomic DNA acted as the template from which TCR beta VDJ combination and CDR3 sequence profiling were carried out. TCRdb re-analysed the reads in MiXCR, keeping a single row per CDR3 protein. The table has about 81,000 distinct CDR3 sequences, about 45% seen once; the top ten hold approximately 70%. Input material: sorted CD4+, CD8+, or CD8+CD57+ T cells (not recorded which) from PBMCs. The receptors stem from a human donor in good health, serving as a control.

The chain recombines TRBV29-1 with TRBJ1-1, with a tentative D call TRBD1 (5 bases). Trimming stripped 5 bases from V and 1 base from J, with 11 bases between. There are 13 residues in the CDR3. From germline, CDR1 is SQVTM and CDR2 ANQGSEA. The DNA of the CDR3 is TGCAGCGTTAAGCGGGGGGAGAACACTGAAGCTTTCTTT. Protein product: CSVKRGENTEAFF.

This clonotype came up a few times. This chain uses TRBV6-2 or TRBV6-3 with TRBJ1-6; 9 bases map to TRBD1. The germline CDR1 and CDR2 sequences are MNHEY and SVGEGT. The CDR3 runs to 14 residues. The V and J ends lost 5 bases and 7 bases, in that order; junction bases with no gene match: 3. The CDR3 DNA reads as TGTGCCAGCAGTCCCGGACAGGGGAATTCACCCCTCCACTTT. It specifies CASSPGQGNSPLHF.

The chain combines TRBV19 with TRBJ1-1; a possible D gene is TRBD1 (6 bases). CDR3 length: 15 amino acids. The germline CDR1 and CDR2 sequences are LNHDA and SQIVND (reference sequence). V was shortened by 3 bases and J by 6 bases, with 17 bases between the two germline ends. The chain's CDR3 is CASSIGGGRRAEAFF. The CDR3 DNA reads TGTGCCAGTAGTATTGGGGGGGGGCGCAGGGCTGAAGCTTTCTTT.

The sample holds many counts of this clonotype. V is TRBV5-5 and J is TRBJ2-1; D not resolved. CDR3 length: 12 amino acids. Germline V gene lookup returns CDR1 SGHKS and CDR2 YYEKEE (reference sequence). Deletions cut 4 bases from V and 9 bases from J, with 11 bases between. CDR3 DNA: TGTGCCAGCAGCCCGGAGTCACCTGAGCAGTTCTTC. It yields the protein CASSPESPEQFF.

This clonotype has more than one count but fewer than ten. The genes are TRBV6-4 and TRBJ1-6, with 11 bases lining up with TRBD1. The trim removed 2 bases at V and 7 bases at J, leaving 1 base unmatched. Germline lookup yields CDR1 MRHNA and CDR2 SNTAGT. This CDR3 comprises 15 residues. This CDR3 is CASSDRTGGNSPLHF. In nucleotides, the CDR3 is TGTGCCAGCAGTGACAGGACAGGGGGCAATTCACCCCTCCACTTT.